This T cell receptor beta chain was sequenced for a study of OX40 agonist ivuxolimab in advanced cancers. For the study at large: Every 2 weeks, ivuxolimab was infused into the patients intravenously at between 0.01 and 10 mg/kg. Prior therapy, whether anti-PD-1, anti-PD-L1 or anti-CTLA-4, was allowed, and about 39% had some.

Here immunoSEQ multiplex PCR was the method, and the copy in TCRdb shows in-frame clones only, minus some. In the table there are over 30,000 clones, under 85% of which are singletons. Germline V gene sequence: CDR1 MNHEY, CDR2 SVGAGI. The CDR3 runs to 15 residues. V was shortened by 2 bases and J by 4 bases, with 15 bases between the two germline ends. Findings and limits, study-wide: Still undetermined is the antigen specificity of the expanded peripheral T cells. At doses 0.1 to 3.0 mg/kg, CD4+ and CD8+ clones expanded.

As regards this clone: No antigen is known for it.

The receptor comes from an adult with an advanced solid tumor such as melanoma, head and neck, liver or kidney cancer. This chain uses TRBV6-5 with TRBJ2-7; the D gene is possibly TRBD2 (6 bases). Sequenced here: CD4+ or CD8+ T cells sorted from blood, sampled in a trial of the OX40 agonist ivuxolimab. The chain's CDR3 is CASSYGSSVGYEQYF. CDR3 sequence (DNA): TGTGCCAGCAGTTACGGATCTAGCGTGGGATACGAGCAGTACTTC.